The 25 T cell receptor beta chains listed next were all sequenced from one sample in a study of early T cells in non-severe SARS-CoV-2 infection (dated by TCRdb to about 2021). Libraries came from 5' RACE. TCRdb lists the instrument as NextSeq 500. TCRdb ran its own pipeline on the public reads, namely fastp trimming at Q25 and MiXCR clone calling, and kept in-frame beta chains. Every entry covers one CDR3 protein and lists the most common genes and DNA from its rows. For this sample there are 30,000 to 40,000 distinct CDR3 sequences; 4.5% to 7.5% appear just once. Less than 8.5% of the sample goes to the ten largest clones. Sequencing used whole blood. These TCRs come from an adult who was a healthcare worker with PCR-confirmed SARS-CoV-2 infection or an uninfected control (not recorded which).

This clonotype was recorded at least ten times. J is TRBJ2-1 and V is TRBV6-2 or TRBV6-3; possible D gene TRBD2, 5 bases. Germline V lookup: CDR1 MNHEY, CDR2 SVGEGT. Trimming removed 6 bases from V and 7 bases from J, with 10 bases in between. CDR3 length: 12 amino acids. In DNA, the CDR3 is TGTGCCAGCAGCCGTACGGGGAATGAGCAGTTCTTC. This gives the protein CASSRTGNEQFF.

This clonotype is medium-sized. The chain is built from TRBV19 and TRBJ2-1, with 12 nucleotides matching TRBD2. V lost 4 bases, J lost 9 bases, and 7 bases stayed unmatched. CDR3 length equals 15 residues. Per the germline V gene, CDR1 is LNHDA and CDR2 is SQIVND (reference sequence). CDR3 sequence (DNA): TGTGCCAGTAGTACGACTAGCGGGAGAGAGGGTGAGCAGTTCTTC. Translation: CASSTTSGREGEQFF.

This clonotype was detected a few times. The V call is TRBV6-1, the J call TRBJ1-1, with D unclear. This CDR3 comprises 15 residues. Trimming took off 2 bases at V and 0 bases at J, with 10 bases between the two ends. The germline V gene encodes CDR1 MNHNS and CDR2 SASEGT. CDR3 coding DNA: TGTGCCAGCAGTGAAAATAGGGCGCTGAACACTGAAGCTTTCTTT. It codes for CASSENRALNTEAFF.

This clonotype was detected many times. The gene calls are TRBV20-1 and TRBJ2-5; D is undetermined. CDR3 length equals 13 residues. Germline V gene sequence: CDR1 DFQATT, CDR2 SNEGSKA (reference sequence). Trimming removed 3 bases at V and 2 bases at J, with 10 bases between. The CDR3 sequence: CSASDNTQETQYF. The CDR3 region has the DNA TGCAGTGCTAGTGACAACACACAAGAGACCCAGTACTTC.

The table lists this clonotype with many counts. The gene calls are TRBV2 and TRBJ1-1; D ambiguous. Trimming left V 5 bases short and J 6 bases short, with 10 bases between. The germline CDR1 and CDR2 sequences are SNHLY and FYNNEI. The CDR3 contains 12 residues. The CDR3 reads CASSLGVAEAFF. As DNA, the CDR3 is TGTGCCAGCAGTTTGGGAGTGGCTGAAGCTTTCTTT.

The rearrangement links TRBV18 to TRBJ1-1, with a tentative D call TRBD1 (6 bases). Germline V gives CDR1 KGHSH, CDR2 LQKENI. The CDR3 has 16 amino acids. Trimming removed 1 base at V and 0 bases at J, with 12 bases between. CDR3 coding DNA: TGTGCCAGCTCACCACTGGGGGCAGTCCTGAACACTGAAGCTTTCTTT. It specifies CASSPLGAVLNTEAFF. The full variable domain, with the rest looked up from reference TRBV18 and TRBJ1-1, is NAGVMQNPRHLVRRRGQEARLRCSPMKGHSHVYWYRQLPEEGLKFMVYLQKENIIDESGMPKERFSAEFPKEGPSILRIQQVVRGDSAAYFCASSPLGAVLNTEAFFGQGTRLTVV.

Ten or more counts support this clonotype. CDR3 nucleotide sequence: TGCGCCAGCAGCCTGGCTGCGGGGCTGGAGCAGTTCTTC. This sequence encodes CASSLAAGLEQFF. This chain connects TRBV5-1 to TRBJ2-1; weak D call: TRBD2 (6 bases). The CDR3 is 13 residues long. The V end lost 4 bases, the J end lost 10 bases, and 15 bases lay between the germline ends. Per the germline V gene, CDR1 is SGHRS and CDR2 is YFSETQ.

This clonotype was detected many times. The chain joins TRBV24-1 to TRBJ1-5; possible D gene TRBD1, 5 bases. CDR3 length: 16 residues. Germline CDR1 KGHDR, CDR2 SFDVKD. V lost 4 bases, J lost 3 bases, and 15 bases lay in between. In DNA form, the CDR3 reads TGTGCCACCAGTGACCCCCGGAGGGGCTCCAATCAGCCCCAGCATTTT. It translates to CATSDPRRGSNQPQHF.

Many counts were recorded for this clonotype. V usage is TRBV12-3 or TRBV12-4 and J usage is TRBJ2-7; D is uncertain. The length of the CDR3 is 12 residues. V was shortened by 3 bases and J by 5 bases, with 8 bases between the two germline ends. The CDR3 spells CASSLGRNEQYF. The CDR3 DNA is TGTGCCAGCAGTTTGGGCCGGAACGAGCAGTACTTC.

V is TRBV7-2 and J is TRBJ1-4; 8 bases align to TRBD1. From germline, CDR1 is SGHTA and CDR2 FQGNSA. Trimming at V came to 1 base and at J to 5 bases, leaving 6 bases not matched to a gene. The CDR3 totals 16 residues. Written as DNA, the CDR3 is TGTGCCAGCAGCTTAGAGGGACAGGCCCCAAATGAAAAACTGTTTTTT. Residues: CASSLEGQAPNEKLFF.

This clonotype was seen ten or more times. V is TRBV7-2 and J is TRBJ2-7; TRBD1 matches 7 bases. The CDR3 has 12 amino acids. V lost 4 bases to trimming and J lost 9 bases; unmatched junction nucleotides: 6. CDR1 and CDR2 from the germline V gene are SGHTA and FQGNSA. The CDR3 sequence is CASSSDRIGQYF. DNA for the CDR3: TGTGCCAGCAGCTCGGACAGGATAGGGCAGTACTTC.

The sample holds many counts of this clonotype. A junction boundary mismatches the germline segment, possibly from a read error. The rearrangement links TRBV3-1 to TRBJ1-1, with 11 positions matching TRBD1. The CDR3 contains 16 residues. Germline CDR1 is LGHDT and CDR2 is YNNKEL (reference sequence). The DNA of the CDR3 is TGTGCCAGCAGCCTCCGCCCCGGACAGGGGGCCACTGAAGTTTTCTTT. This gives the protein CASSLRPGQGATEVFF. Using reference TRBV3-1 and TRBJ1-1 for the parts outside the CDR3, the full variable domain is DTAVSQTPKYLVTQMGNDKSIKCEQNLGHDTMYWYKQDSKKFLKIMFSYNNKELIINETVPNRFSPKSPDKAHLNLHINSLELGDSAVYFCASSLRPGQGATEVFFGQGTRLTVV.

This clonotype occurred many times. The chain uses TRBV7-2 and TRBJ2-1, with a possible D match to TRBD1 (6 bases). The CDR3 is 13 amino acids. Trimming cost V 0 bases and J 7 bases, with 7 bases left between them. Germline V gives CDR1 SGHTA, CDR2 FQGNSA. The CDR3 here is CASSLAQGNEQFF. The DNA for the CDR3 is TGTGCCAGCAGCTTAGCGCAGGGGAATGAGCAGTTCTTC.

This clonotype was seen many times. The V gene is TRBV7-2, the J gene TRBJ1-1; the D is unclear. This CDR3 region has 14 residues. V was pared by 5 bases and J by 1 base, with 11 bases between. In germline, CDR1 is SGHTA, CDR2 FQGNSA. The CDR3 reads CASSRLQPNTEAFF. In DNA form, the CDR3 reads TGTGCCAGCAGCCGATTGCAGCCGAACACTGAAGCTTTCTTT.

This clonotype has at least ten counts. The CDR3 protein is CASSRRSGGQETQYF. CDR3 coding DNA: TGTGCCAGCAGCCGGCGCTCTGGTGGCCAAGAGACCCAGTACTTC. V usage is TRBV3-1 and J usage is TRBJ2-5; D unresolved. In germline, CDR1 is LGHDT, CDR2 YNNKEL (reference sequence). CDR3 length equals 15 residues. Trimming took off 4 bases at V and 1 base at J, with 13 bases between the two ends.

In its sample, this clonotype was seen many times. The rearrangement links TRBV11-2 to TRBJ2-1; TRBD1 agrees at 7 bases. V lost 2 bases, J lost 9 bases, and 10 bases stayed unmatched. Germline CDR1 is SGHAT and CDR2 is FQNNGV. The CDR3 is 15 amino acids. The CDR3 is CASSLNSVGGIEQFF. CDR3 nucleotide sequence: TGTGCCAGCAGCTTAAACTCGGTAGGGGGCATTGAGCAGTTCTTC.

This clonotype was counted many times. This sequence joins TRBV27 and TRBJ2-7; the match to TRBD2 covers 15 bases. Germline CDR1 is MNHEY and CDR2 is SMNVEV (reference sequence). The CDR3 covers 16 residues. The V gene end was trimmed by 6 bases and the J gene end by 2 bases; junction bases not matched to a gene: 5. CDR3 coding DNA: TGTGCCAGCAGGCTCCGGACTAGCGGGGGGGCCTACGAGCAGTACTTC. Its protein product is CASRLRTSGGAYEQYF.

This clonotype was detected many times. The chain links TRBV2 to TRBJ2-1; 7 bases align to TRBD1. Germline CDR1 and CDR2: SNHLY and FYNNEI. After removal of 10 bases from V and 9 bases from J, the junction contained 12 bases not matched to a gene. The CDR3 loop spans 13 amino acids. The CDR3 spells CATWTGVRTEQFF. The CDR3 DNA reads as TGTGCCACCTGGACAGGAGTCAGGACTGAGCAGTTCTTC.

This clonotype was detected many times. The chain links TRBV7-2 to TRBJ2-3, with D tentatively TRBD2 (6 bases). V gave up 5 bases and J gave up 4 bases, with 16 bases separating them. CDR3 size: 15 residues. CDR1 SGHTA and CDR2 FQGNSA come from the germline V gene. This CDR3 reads CASSRGTHSADTQYF. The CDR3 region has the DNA TGTGCCAGCAGCCGCGGGACCCACAGCGCAGATACGCAGTATTTT.

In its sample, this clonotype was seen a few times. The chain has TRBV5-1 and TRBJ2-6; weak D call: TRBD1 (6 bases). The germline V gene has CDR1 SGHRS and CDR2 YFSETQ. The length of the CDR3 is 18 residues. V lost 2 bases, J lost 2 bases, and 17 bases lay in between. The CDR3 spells CASSFQGIGVPGANVLTF. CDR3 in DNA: TGCGCCAGCAGCTTTCAGGGGATAGGGGTACCTGGGGCCAACGTCCTGACTTTC. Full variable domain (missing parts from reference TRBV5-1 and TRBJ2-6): KAGVTQTPRYLIKTRGQQVTLSCSPISGHRSVSWYQQTPGQGLQFLFEYFSETQRNKGNFPGRFSGRQFSNSRSEMNVSTLELGDSALYLCASSFQGIGVPGANVLTFGAGSRLTVL.

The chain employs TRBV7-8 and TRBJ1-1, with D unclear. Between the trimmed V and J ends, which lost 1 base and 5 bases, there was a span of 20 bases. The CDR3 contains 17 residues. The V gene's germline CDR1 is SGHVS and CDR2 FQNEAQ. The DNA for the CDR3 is TGTGCCAGCAGCTTAGTTCTTACAGCACCGCTGAGGACTGAAGCTTTCTTT. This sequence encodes CASSLVLTAPLRTEAFF.

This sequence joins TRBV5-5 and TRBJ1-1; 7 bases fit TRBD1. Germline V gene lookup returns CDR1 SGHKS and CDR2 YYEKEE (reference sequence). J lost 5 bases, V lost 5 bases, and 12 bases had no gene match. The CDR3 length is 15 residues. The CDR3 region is CASRLRQGLRTEAFF. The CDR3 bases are TGTGCCAGCAGACTTAGACAGGGCCTGAGGACTGAAGCTTTCTTT.

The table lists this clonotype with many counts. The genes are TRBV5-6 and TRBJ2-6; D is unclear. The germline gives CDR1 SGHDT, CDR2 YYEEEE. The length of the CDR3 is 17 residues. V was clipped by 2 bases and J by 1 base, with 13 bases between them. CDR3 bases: TGTGCCAGCAGCTTCCCCGCCAAGTTATCTGGGGCCAACGTCCTGACTTTC. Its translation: CASSFPAKLSGANVLTF.

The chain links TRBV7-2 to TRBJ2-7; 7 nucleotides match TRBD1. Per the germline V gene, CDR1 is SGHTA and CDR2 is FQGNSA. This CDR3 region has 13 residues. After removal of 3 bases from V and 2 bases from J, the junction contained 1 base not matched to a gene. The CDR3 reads CASSFGTAYEQYF. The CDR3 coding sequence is TGTGCCAGCAGCTTCGGGACAGCCTACGAGCAGTACTTC.

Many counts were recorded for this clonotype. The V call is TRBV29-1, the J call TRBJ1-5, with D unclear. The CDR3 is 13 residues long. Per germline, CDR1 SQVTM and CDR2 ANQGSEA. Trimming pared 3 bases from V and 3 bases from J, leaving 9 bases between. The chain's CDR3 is CSVEQEINQPQHF. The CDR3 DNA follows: TGCAGCGTTGAGCAGGAGATCAATCAGCCCCAGCATTTT.